The 13 T cell receptor beta chains below all came from one sample that was sequenced in a study of low-dose radiotherapy and immunotherapy resistance in tumors (dated by TCRdb to between 2021 and 2023). First-strand cDNA was synthesized with Superscript III and a set of TRAV- and TRBV-specific primers, covering both TCRalpha and TCRbeta chains. TCRs were amplified with Phusion for around 20 PCR cycles using a constant-region primer together with the adapter attached to the V primers. The raw public data were reprocessed by TCRdb itself: fastp quality trimming at Q25, MiXCR clonotype calling, in-frame beta chains only. One record per CDR3 amino acid sequence lists the most common genes and DNA. The sample has about 9,800 distinct CDR3 sequences on record, around 74% of them singletons. The biggest ten clones account for 1.4% of the sample. These receptors were obtained from a human donor with advanced metastatic prostate, ovarian, gallbladder or colorectal cancer (not recorded which). This table probably holds off-target reads from a library built for another chain.

J is TRBJ2-4 and V is TRBV5-6; no clear D. V gave up 2 bases and J gave up 1 base, with 10 bases separating them. This CDR3 has 15 residues. Germline V gene lookup returns CDR1 SGHDT and CDR2 YYEEEE. CDR3: CASSLRPPAKNIQYF. The CDR3 coding sequence is TGTGCCAGCAGCTTACGGCCGCCGGCCAAAAACATTCAGTACTTC.

The chain employs TRBV5-4 and TRBJ1-1, with D perhaps TRBD1 (6 bases). CDR3 length: 13 amino acids. V lost 2 bases and J 11 bases, leaving 16 bases between the germline ends. Germline CDR1 reads SGHNT; CDR2 reads YYREEE (reference sequence). The CDR3 sequence is CASSFYYRDEAFF. Here the CDR3 DNA reads TGTGCCAGCAGCTTCTATTACAGGGATGAGGCTTTCTTT.

V is TRBV3-1 and J is TRBJ1-1; D not certain. The V and J ends lost 3 bases and 1 base respectively, with 9 bases between them. Germline CDR1 and CDR2: LGHDT and YNNKEL (reference sequence). The CDR3 covers 14 residues. CDR3 loop: CASSHGKTNTEAFF. CDR3 coding DNA: TGTGCCAGCAGCCACGGCAAGACGAACACTGAAGCTTTCTTT.

The chain employs TRBV20-1 and TRBJ2-3, with TRBD1 as a possible D gene (5 bases). In germline, CDR1 is DFQATT, CDR2 SNEGSKA (reference sequence). The germline V and J ends were trimmed by 2 bases and 0 bases, with 9 bases remaining between them. The CDR3 extends over 14 amino acids. The CDR3: CSARKGASTDTQYF. DNA for the CDR3: TGCAGTGCTAGAAAAGGGGCTAGCACAGATACGCAGTATTTT.

This chain joins TRBV28 and TRBJ2-2, with 8 bases identical to TRBD1. Germline V lookup: CDR1 MDHEN, CDR2 SYDVKM. The CDR3 runs 17 residues. The trim removed 5 bases at V and 3 bases at J, leaving 11 bases unmatched. The CDR3 reads CASSLQAGGLHTGELFF. Here the CDR3 DNA reads TGTGCCAGCAGTCTTCAGGCAGGGGGCCTTCACACCGGGGAGCTGTTTTTT.

The V and J genes are TRBV5-1 and TRBJ2-7; a possible D gene is TRBD2 (6 bases). Trimming shortened V by 4 bases and J by 6 bases, and 20 bases separated the two germline ends. The CDR3 contains 15 residues. Germline assignment: CDR1 SGHRS and CDR2 YFSETQ. The chain's CDR3 is CASSPPRGSGSEQYF. Written as DNA, the CDR3 is TGCGCCAGCAGCCCTCCTCGGGGGTCGGGGAGCGAGCAGTACTTC. Filled out from reference TRBV5-1 and TRBJ2-7, the complete variable domain reads KAGVTQTPRYLIKTRGQQVTLSCSPISGHRSVSWYQQTPGQGLQFLFEYFSETQRNKGNFPGRFSGRQFSNSRSEMNVSTLELGDSALYLCASSPPRGSGSEQYFGPGTRLTVT.

This clonotype came up once. The rearrangement links TRBV19 to TRBJ1-5; TRBD1 matches at 8 bases. The V gene end was trimmed by 3 bases and the J gene end by 3 bases; junction bases not matched to a gene: 10. Germline V CDR1 and CDR2: LNHDA, SQIVND (reference sequence). CDR3 length: 17 amino acids. The CDR3, as DNA: TGTGCCAGTAGTATCGGACAGGGACTTTACCTCAATCAGCCCCAGCATTTT. This sequence encodes CASSIGQGLYLNQPQHF.

The chain carries TRBV7-9 and TRBJ1-6; 8 positions match TRBD1. Germline V gives CDR1 SEHNR, CDR2 FQNEAQ (reference sequence). The CDR3 spans 12 residues. The junction had 4 bases not matched to a gene; V was cut back by 5 bases and J by 13 bases. CDR3 residues: CASSPGTGPLHF. Written as DNA, the CDR3 is TGTGCCAGCAGCCCGGGGACAGGTCCCCTCCACTTT.

The J gene is TRBJ1-3, the V gene TRBV29-1; D gene uncertain. The V gene's germline CDR1 is SQVTM and CDR2 ANQGSEA. The CDR3 length is 11 residues. V lost 3 bases, J lost 10 bases, and 10 bases lay in between. The CDR3 protein is CSVEGHGTIYF. The CDR3 bases are TGCAGCGTTGAGGGCCACGGGACCATATATTTT.

This clonotype appeared once. The chain combines TRBV20-1 with TRBJ2-2; no definite D call. This CDR3 is 13 amino acids long. CDR1 and CDR2 from the germline V gene are DFQATT and SNEGSKA (reference sequence). V lost 5 bases and J 2 bases, leaving 9 bases between the germline ends. The CDR3 region is CSASQPNTGELFF. Written as DNA, the CDR3 is TGCAGTGCTTCCCAACCAAACACCGGGGAGCTGTTTTTT.

This chain uses TRBV10-3 with TRBJ1-5; D unclear. Germline V CDR1 and CDR2: ENHRY, SYGVKD. CDR3 length: 14 residues. Trimming stripped 0 bases from V and 7 bases from J, with 10 bases between. CDR3 DNA sequence: TGTGCCATCAGTGAGTCGACTCAAGCCCAGCCCCAGCATTTT. Translated: CAISESTQAQPQHF.

CDR3: CASGLGLAGAGEQFF. The CDR3 DNA is TGTGCTAGTGGTTTGGGACTAGCGGGAGCCGGTGAGCAGTTCTTC. The V and J genes are TRBV12-5 and TRBJ2-1; 12 nucleotides match TRBD2. The CDR3 runs 15 residues. Looked up from germline, CDR1 is LGHNT and CDR2 is FRNRAP. Trimming at V came to 1 base and at J to 9 bases, leaving 4 bases not matched to a gene.

The chain employs TRBV28 and TRBJ1-2; D possibly corresponds to TRBD1 (6 bases). V was cut by 4 bases and J by 8 bases, with 17 bases left in between. Looked up from germline, CDR1 is MDHEN and CDR2 is SYDVKM. This CDR3 has 14 residues. This chain's CDR3 is CASSSTPQGRGYTF. The CDR3 DNA reads as TGTGCCAGCAGTTCAACCCCACAGGGTCGGGGCTACACCTTC.